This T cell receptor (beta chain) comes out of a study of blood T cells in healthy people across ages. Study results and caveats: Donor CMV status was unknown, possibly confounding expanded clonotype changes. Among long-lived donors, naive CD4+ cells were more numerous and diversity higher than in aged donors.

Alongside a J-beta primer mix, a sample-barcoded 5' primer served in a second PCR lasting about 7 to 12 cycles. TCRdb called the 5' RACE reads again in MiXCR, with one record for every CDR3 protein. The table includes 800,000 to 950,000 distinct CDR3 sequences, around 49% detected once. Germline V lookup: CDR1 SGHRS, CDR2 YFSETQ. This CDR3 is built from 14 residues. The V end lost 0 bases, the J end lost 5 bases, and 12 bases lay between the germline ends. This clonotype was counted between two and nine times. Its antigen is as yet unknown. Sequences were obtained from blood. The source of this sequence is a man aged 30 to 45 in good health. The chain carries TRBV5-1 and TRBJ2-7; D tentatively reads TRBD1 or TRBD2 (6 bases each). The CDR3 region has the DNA TGCGCCAGCAGCTTGGACCGTGGGGGGCACGAGCAGTACTTC. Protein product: CASSLDRGGHEQYF.